This TCR beta chain was sequenced in a study of blood T cells in healthy people across ages. This clonotype was counted a few times. A much larger clone lies a single base off, so this may be a read error. For the second PCR, which ran for about 7 to 12 cycles, a sample-barcoded 5' primer and a J-beta primer mix were used. One entry per CDR3 protein, called by TCRdb with MiXCR from the 5' RACE reads. The sample has some 1.5 million distinct CDR3 sequences; about 42% are singletons. Germline CDR1 reads SGHKS; CDR2 reads YYEKEE (reference sequence). V lost 4 bases and J lost 6, with 13 bases in between. The CDR3 is 14 amino acids.

Sequenced sample: blood. The V gene is TRBV5-5, the J gene TRBJ1-4, with a tentative D call TRBD1 (6 bases). The clonotype originates from a young woman in good health. The CDR3 region has the DNA TGTGCCAGCAGCGTGCGGGACACCTATGAAAAACTGTTTTTT. This sequence encodes CASSVRDTYEKLFF.